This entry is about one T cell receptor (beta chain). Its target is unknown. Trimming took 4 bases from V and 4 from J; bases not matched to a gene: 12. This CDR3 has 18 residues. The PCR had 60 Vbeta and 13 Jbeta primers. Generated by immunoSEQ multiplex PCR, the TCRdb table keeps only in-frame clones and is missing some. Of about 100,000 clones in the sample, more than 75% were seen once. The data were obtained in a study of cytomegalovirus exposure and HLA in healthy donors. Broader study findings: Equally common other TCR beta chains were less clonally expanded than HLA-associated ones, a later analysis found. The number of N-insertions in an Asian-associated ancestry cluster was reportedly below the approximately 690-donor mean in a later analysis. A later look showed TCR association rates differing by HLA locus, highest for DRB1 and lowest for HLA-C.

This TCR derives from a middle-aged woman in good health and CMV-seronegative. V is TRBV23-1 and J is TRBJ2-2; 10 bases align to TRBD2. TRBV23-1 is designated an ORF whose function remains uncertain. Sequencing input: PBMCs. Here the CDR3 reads CASSPTSGARSLTGELFF. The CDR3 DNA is TGCGCCAGCAGTCCAACTAGCGGGGCTCGCTCCCTCACCGGGGAGCTGTTTTTT.